This T cell receptor beta chain emerged from a study of T cell responses to AZD1222 COVID-19 vaccine. Notes on this clone: What it binds is not known.

Germline values: CDR1 SGHTS, CDR2 YDEGEE. This CDR3 comprises 16 residues. Trimming left V 3 bases short and J 8 bases short, with 23 bases between. Profiling relied on immunoSEQ multiplex PCR, and the TCRdb table lists in-frame clones only, not all of them. The data contain roughly 110,000 clones, approximately 84% of them singletons. General study results and limits: Elevations in Spike-specific TCR breadth and depth followed administration of two AZD1222 doses.

This chain connects TRBV5-8 to TRBJ1-2; a possible D gene is TRBD1 (6 bases). Here the sequenced sample was peripheral blood, taken on day 0 of AZD1222 vaccination. The receptor was isolated from an adult in good health. The CDR3 nucleotides are TGTGCCAGCAGCTCACAGTCGGGACACCCTTTAGGGGGCTACACCTTC. This translates into CASSSQSGHPLGGYTF.